The clone carrying this T cell receptor (beta chain) has just a few counts. All of the isolated RNA was reverse transcribed, so expressed TCRB transcripts were sequenced. TCRdb's copy holds only in-frame clones and misses some; the assay was immunoSEQ multiplex PCR. The sample holds more than 300,000 clones, roughly 12% seen once. This sample was taken from a study of beta chain features in type 1 diabetes. Sequencing was performed on naive CD4+ T cells from blood. This TCR derives from a man aged 18 to 30 in good health.

CDR3 nucleotide sequence: TGTGCCAGCTCACTCCAACTAGCGGGAGTCTACAATGAGCAGTTCTTC. It translates to CASSLQLAGVYNEQFF. The chain recombines TRBV18 with TRBJ2-1, with 11 bases identical to TRBD2. With V trimmed by 4 bases and J by 3 bases, 5 bases remained unmatched. The length of the CDR3 is 16 residues. The germline CDR1 and CDR2 sequences are KGHSH and LQKENI.